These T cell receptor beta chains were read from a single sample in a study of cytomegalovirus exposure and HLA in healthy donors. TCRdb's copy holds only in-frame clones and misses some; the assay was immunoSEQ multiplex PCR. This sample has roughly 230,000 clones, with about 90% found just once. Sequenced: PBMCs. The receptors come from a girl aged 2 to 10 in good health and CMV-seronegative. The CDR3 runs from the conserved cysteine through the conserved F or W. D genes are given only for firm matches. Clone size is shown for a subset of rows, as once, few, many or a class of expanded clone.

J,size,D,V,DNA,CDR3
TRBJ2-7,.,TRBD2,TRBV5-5,TGTGCCAGCAGCTTCCGCCCCTTGGGGGGGCGGGAGGTATCCTACGAGCAGTACTTC,CASSFRPLGGREVSYEQYF
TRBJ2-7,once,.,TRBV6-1,TGTGCCAGCAGTGAAATTACCGCCAGGACCTACGAGCAGTACTTC,CASSEITARTYEQYF
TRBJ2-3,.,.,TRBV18,TGTGCCAGCTCACCACCGGGCAGGGTGGTCACAGATACGCAGTATTTT,CASSPPGRVVTDTQYF
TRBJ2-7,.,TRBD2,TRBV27,TGTGCCAGCAGACCCCCCCGGTCTAGCGGATCCTACGAGCAGTACTTC,CASRPPRSSGSYEQYF
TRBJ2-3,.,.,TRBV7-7,TGTGCTAGCAGCTTAAGCCTTAGCACCCAAGATACGCAGTATTTT,CASSLSLSTQDTQYF
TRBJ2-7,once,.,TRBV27,TGTGCCAGCAGTTTAGAGCCGCCCTGGGACTCCGGAGGCAGTTACGAGCAGTACTTC,CASSLEPPWDSGGSYEQYF
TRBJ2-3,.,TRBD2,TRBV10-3,TGTGCCACAAAGGGACTAGCGGGGGGGCTTGGCACAGATACGCAGTATTTT,CATKGLAGGLGTDTQYF
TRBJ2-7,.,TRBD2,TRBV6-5,TGTGCCAGCAGAACTAGCGGGTTCTACGAGCAGTACTTC,CASRTSGFYEQYF
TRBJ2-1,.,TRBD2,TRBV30,TGTGCCTGGAGCCAAGGCCTAGCGGGGGGAAATGAGCAGTTCTTC,CAWSQGLAGGNEQFF
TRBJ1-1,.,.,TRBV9,TGTGCCAGCAGCGTACCCCCAGAGAACACTGAAGCTTTCTTT,CASSVPPENTEAFF
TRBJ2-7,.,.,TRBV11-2,TGTGCCAGCAGCTTAGTCACCTACGAGCAGTACTTC,CASSLVTYEQYF
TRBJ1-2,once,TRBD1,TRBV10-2,TGCGCCAGCAGTGAACCCGACAGGGCTAACTATGGCTACACCTTC,CASSEPDRANYGYTF
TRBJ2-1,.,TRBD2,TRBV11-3,TGTGCCAGCAGCTTAGTCCTCGGGAGGGCCGGGAATGAGCAGTTCTTC,CASSLVLGRAGNEQFF
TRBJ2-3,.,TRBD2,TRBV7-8,TGTGCCAGCAGCCCAAGACTAGCGGTCGGGAGAACAGATACGCAGTATTTT,CASSPRLAVGRTDTQYF
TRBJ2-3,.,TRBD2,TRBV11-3,TGTGCCAGCAGCCAAGCGGGGGGGCCAGATACGCAGTATTTT,CASSQAGGPDTQYF
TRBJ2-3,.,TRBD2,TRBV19,TGTGCCAGCCTAGCGGGAGTTGGTGATACGCAGTATTTT,CASLAGVGDTQYF
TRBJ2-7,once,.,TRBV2,TGTGCCAGCAGAGGGGATTCCTACGAGCAGTACTTC,CASRGDSYEQYF
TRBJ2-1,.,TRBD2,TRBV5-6,TGTGCCAGCAGCTTCGGGGGGTCCTACAATGAGCAGTTCTTC,CASSFGGSYNEQFF
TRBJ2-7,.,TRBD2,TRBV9,TGTGCCAGCAGCCCCAGCGGGAGTCACTACGAGCAGTACTTC,CASSPSGSHYEQYF
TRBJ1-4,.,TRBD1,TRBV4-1,TGCGCCAGCAGCCAAGACGCGGACAGGGTGAAGAATGAAAAACTGTTTTTT,CASSQDADRVKNEKLFF
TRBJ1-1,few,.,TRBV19,TGTGCCAGTATTAGCAGGAACACTGAAGCTTTCTTT,CASISRNTEAFF
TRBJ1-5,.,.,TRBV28,TGTGCCAGCTTCTCTATAGTTGCAGGGAAGGTCAGCAATCAGCCCCAGCATTTT,CASFSIVAGKVSNQPQHF
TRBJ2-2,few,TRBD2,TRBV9,TGTGCCAGCAGCGTTTCTAGCGGGGCCACCGGGGAGCTGTTTTTT,CASSVSSGATGELFF
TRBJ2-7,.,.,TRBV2,TGTGCCAGCAGTGAAACCACAGCGGACCCTACCTACGAGCAGTACTTC,CASSETTADPTYEQYF
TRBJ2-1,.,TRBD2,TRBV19,TGTGCCAGTAGTATAGAAGCGGGACTAGCAACCGAGCAGTTCTTC,CASSIEAGLATEQFF
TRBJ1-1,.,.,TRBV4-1,TGCGCCAGCAGCCAAAGTGGGGGGGCAACTGAAGCTTTCTTT,CASSQSGGATEAFF
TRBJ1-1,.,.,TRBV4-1,TGCGCCAGCAGCCAAGGGCCAAAGGAGGCTTTCTTT,CASSQGPKEAFF
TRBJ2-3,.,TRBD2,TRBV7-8,TGTGCCAGCAGCTTAGCGCCGGGACTAGCGGGGGATTTCACAGATACGCAGTATTTT,CASSLAPGLAGDFTDTQYF
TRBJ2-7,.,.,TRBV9,TGTGCCAGCAGCGTGGGTGGGGCGGCCCAGGTTGGCGAGCAGTACTTC,CASSVGGAAQVGEQYF
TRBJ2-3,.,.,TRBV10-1,TGCGCCAGCAGTGATGTGGGGGCGGCAGATACGCAGTATTTT,CASSDVGAADTQYF
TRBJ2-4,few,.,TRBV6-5,TGTGCCAGCAGCACCGGGACTTACAAAAACATTCAGTACTTC,CASSTGTYKNIQYF
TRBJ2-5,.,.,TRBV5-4,TGTGCCAGCAGCCCCCGAGGGCCTGGGGAGACCCAGTACTTC,CASSPRGPGETQYF
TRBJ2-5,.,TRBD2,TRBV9,TGTGCCAGATCTCTAGCGGGGGAGTACCAAGAGACCCAGTACTTC,CARSLAGEYQETQYF
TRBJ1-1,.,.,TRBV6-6,TGTGCCAGCAGTGCCCCAGGGGTGAACACTGAAGCTTTCTTT,CASSAPGVNTEAFF
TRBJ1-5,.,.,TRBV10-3,TGTGCCATCAGTGAGTCCGGGGGAAATCAGCCCCAGCATTTT,CAISESGGNQPQHF
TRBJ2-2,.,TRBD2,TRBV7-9,TGTGCCAGCAGCGATCGACCTAGCGGGATAAACACCGGGGAGCTGTTTTTT,CASSDRPSGINTGELFF
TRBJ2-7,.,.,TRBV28,TGTGCCAGCACATTGCCGGGACTTACCGGCGAGCAGTACTTC,CASTLPGLTGEQYF
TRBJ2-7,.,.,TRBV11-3,TGTGCCAGCAGCTTCTCCAGGGTAGGGGAGCAGTACTTC,CASSFSRVGEQYF
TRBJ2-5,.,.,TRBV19,TGTGCCAGTAGTCCTTGGGTGGGCGAGACCCAGTACTTC,CASSPWVGETQYF
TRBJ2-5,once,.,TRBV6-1,TGTGCCAGCAGTGAAGGGGGGCCGCAGCGGGAGACCCAGTACTTC,CASSEGGPQRETQYF
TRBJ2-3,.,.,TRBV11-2,TGTGCCAGCAGCGGGAGGAGGGCAGATACGCAGTATTTT,CASSGRRADTQYF
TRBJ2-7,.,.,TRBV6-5,TGTGCCAGCAGTTCCCAGGCGCACTACGAGCAGTACTTC,CASSSQAHYEQYF
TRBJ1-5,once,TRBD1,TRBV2,TGTGCCAGCAGTGAAGCGAAGGGACAGGGATTCGGCAATCAGCCCCAGCATTTT,CASSEAKGQGFGNQPQHF
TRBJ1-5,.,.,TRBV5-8,TGTGCCAGCAGCCGGAGCAGCAATCAGCCCCAGCATTTT,CASSRSSNQPQHF